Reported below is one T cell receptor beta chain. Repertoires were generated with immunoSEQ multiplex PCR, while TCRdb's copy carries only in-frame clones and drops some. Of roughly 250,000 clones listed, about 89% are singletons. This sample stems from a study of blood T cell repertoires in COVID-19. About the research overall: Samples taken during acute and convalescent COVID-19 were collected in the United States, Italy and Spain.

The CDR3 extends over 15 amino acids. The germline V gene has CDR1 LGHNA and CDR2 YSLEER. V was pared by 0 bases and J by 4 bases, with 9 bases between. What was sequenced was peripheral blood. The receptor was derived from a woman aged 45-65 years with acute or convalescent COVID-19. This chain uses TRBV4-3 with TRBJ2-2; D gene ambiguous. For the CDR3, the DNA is TGCGCCAGCAGCCAAGATACGAGAGTCACCGGGGAGCTGTTTTTT. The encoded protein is CASSQDTRVTGELFF.